Listed here are 10 T cell receptor beta chains from one sample, sequenced in a study of technical replicates of blood from a handful of donors. The data were produced by immunoSEQ multiplex PCR, yet TCRdb's version contains in-frame clones alone and is incomplete. Of 80,000 or so clones in the sample, around 95% were seen once. The sequenced sample consisted of T cells isolated from PBMCs. Every receptor here comes from a human donor in good health.

CDR3 protein: CASSLDRHNEQFF. For the CDR3, the DNA is TGTGCCAGCAGCTTGGACAGACACAATGAGCAGTTCTTC. The rearrangement joins TRBV7-7 to TRBJ2-1, with a weak D call TRBD1 (6 bases). This CDR3 is built from 13 residues. Germline assignment: CDR1 SSHAT and CDR2 FNYEAQ (reference sequence). V lost 3 bases and J lost 5, with 8 bases in between.

This CDR3 is CASSLAGGVTDTQYF. The CDR3, as DNA: TGTGCCAGCAGCTTGGCGGGAGGAGTCACAGATACGCAGTATTTT. The J gene is TRBJ2-3, the V gene TRBV7-9; 8 bases map to TRBD2. CDR3 length equals 15 residues. V lost 3 bases to trimming and J lost 2 bases; unmatched junction nucleotides: 4. Germline values: CDR1 SEHNR, CDR2 FQNEAQ (reference sequence).

The V gene is TRBV7-2, the J gene TRBJ2-7; 12 bases map to TRBD2. Losses at the gene ends were 6 bases for V and 8 bases for J; bases not matched to a gene: 8. Germline loops: CDR1 SGHTA, CDR2 FQGNSA. CDR3 length: 14 residues. The CDR3, as DNA: TGTGCCAGCAGGCTAGCGGGAGGGCCATCGCAGCAGTACTTC. Its protein product is CASRLAGGPSQQYF.

The CDR3 DNA follows: TGCGCCAGCAGCAGGGGGGAGGGGACCAACACAGATACGCAGTATTTT. Its translation: CASSRGEGTNTDTQYF. This chain joins TRBV4-1 and TRBJ2-3, with D possibly matching TRBD2 (7 bases). The V end was cut by 5 bases, the J end by 2 bases, with 17 bases between. The V gene's germline CDR1 is MGHRA and CDR2 YSYEKL. The length of the CDR3 is 16 residues.

The J gene is TRBJ2-3, the V gene TRBV10-2; 8 bases are a match to TRBD2. V was clipped by 6 bases and J by 6 bases; unmatched bases: 14. Germline V gives CDR1 WSHSY, CDR2 SAAADI. The CDR3 contains 16 residues. The CDR3 nucleotides are TGCGCCAGCAGGACCATTACCGGGGGGGCGCCGGATACGCAGTATTTT. Protein product: CASRTITGGAPDTQYF.

The chain employs TRBV6-5 and TRBJ2-7, with 8 bases aligning to TRBD1. V lost 7 bases and J lost 2; bases outside the gene matches: 4. Germline V gene sequence: CDR1 MNHEY, CDR2 SVGAGI. The CDR3 runs 13 residues. The CDR3: CASTGTGAYEQYF. CDR3 coding DNA: TGTGCCAGCACAGGGACAGGAGCCTACGAGCAGTACTTC.

V gene TRBV4-1 combines with J gene TRBJ2-5, with D hard to call. CDR1 is MGHRA and CDR2 is YSYEKL in the germline V gene. The CDR3 loop spans 12 amino acids. Trimming pared 3 bases from V and 2 bases from J, leaving 4 bases between. CDR3 coding DNA: TGCGCCAGCAGCCACTCTCAAGAGACCCAGTACTTC. It is translated as CASSHSQETQYF.

V and J are TRBV30 and TRBJ1-3; D remains ambiguous. V was trimmed by 5 bases and J by 3 bases, leaving 11 bases between them. Germline loops: CDR1 GTSNPN, CDR2 SVGIG (reference sequence). The CDR3 is made up of 13 amino acids. The CDR3 coding sequence is TGTGCCTGGTTTGAGGGAAGTGGAAACACCATATATTTT. Translation: CAWFEGSGNTIYF.

This clone was observed a few times. The CDR3 protein is CASSNRAGVGYNEQFF. The CDR3 region has the DNA TGTGCCAGCAGCAATCGGGCGGGAGTCGGCTACAATGAGCAGTTCTTC. This chain uses TRBV11-3 with TRBJ2-1; 7 bases map to TRBD2. The CDR3 covers 16 residues. CDR1 SGHNT and CDR2 YENEEA come from the germline V gene. The V and J ends lost 5 bases and 3 bases, in that order; junction bases with no gene match: 10.

This chain uses TRBV7-9 with TRBJ2-1; D is perhaps TRBD2 (6 bases). V gave up 6 bases and J gave up 9 bases, with 12 bases separating them. Germline values: CDR1 SEHNR, CDR2 FQNEAQ (reference sequence). CDR3 length equals 12 residues. CDR3 in amino acids: CASRRSSAEQFF. CDR3 sequence (DNA): TGTGCCAGCAGACGATCTAGCGCTGAGCAGTTCTTC.